What follows are 18 T cell receptor beta chains derived from one specimen sequenced in a study of CD8 T cells in Susac syndrome. RNA was extracted with the RNeasy kit, and a quantity of 0.5 to 1 ug was reverse transcribed using random hexamers. TCRdb analysed the immunoSEQ multiplex PCR reads with MiXCR anew, one entry per CDR3 protein. The sample lists roughly 150,000 distinct CDR3 sequences, roughly 93% occurring once. What was sequenced was CD4+ T cells from PBMCs. Source of these receptors: a human donor in good health.

The J gene is TRBJ1-1, the V gene TRBV6-1; tentatively, D is TRBD1 (5 bases). Trimming took off 7 bases at V and 1 base at J, with 16 bases between the two ends. Germline V lookup: CDR1 MNHNS, CDR2 SASEGT. CDR3 length: 15 amino acids. The CDR3 nucleotides read TGTGCCAGCACCCGCGGGACGGCCGAGAACACTGAAGCTTTCTTT. Residues: CASTRGTAENTEAFF.

This clonotype was counted a single time. The chain links TRBV27 to TRBJ1-6, with D maybe TRBD1 (5 bases). The CDR3 has 14 residues. Germline assignment: CDR1 MNHEY and CDR2 SMNVEV (reference sequence). V lost 4 bases, J lost 4 bases, and 8 bases lay in between. CDR3 residues: CASSSGSYNSPLHF. The CDR3 nucleotides are TGTGCCAGCAGTTCAGGGTCATATAATTCACCCCTCCACTTT.

A remark on this clonotype: The junction departs from the called germline gene at one end, perhaps through a read error. The V and J genes are TRBV29-1 and TRBJ1-2, with 10 bases that match TRBD1. The CDR3 sequence is 13 residues long. Per the germline V gene, CDR1 is SQVTM and CDR2 is ANQGSEA. CDR3 in amino acids: CSAEDRDRGGYTF. CDR3 nucleotides: TGCAGCGCTGAAGACCGGGACAGGGGAGGCTACACCTTC.

The chain employs TRBV12-5 and TRBJ1-1; maybe TRBD1 (5 bases). V shed 2 bases and J shed 0 bases, with 10 bases lying between them. CDR3 length equals 15 residues. Germline values: CDR1 LGHNT, CDR2 FRNRAP. The CDR3 is CASGLPGRLNTEAFF. The DNA of the CDR3 is TGTGCTAGTGGTTTGCCGGGGCGGTTGAACACTGAAGCTTTCTTT.

This sequence joins TRBV25-1 and TRBJ1-6; no definite D call. Trimming removed 4 bases at V and 6 bases at J, with 7 bases between. Germline CDR1 reads MGHDK; CDR2 reads SYGVNS. The CDR3 sequence is 13 residues long. CDR3: CASSGASNSPLHF. The CDR3 DNA follows: TGTGCCAGCAGTGGGGCCAGTAATTCACCCCTCCACTTT. Full variable domain (outside the CDR3, taken from reference TRBV25-1 and TRBJ1-6): EADIYQTPRYLVIGTGKKITLECSQTMGHDKMYWYQQDPGMELHLIHYSYGVNSTEKGDLSSESTVSRIRTEHFPLTLESARPSHTSQYLCASSGASNSPLHFGNGTRLTVT.

The V and J genes are TRBV3-1 and TRBJ2-7, with 9 bases that match TRBD1. The CDR3 contains 14 residues. The germline gives CDR1 LGHDT, CDR2 YNNKEL (reference sequence). V lost 2 bases, J lost 9 bases, and 8 bases stayed unmatched. The chain's CDR3 is CASSQLQGAGGQYF. The CDR3 DNA is TGTGCCAGCAGCCAACTACAGGGGGCCGGAGGGCAGTACTTC.

This chain uses TRBV5-6 with TRBJ1-5; TRBD1 agrees at 8 bases. The germline V gene has CDR1 SGHDT and CDR2 YYEEEE. J gave up 5 bases and V 1 base, and 5 bases lay outside the gene matches. The CDR3 totals 15 residues. The DNA for the CDR3 is TGTGCCAGCAGCTTGCTGGACAGGGCGGATCAGCCCCAGCATTTT. Translation gives CASSLLDRADQPQHF.

This clonotype occurred once. The chain combines TRBV7-2 with TRBJ1-4; a weak D match, TRBD1 (5 bases). V shed 8 bases and J shed 6 bases, with 13 bases lying between them. Germline values: CDR1 SGHTA, CDR2 FQGNSA. The CDR3 extends over 13 amino acids. Here the CDR3 DNA reads TGTGCCAGCCATCCTGGGACCCATGAAAAACTGTTTTTT. Translation gives CASHPGTHEKLFF.

The V call is TRBV3-1, the J call TRBJ2-3; 8 bases align to TRBD1. CDR1 is LGHDT, CDR2 YNNKEL, per germline (reference sequence). CDR3 size: 15 residues. Trimming removed 4 bases from V and 3 bases from J; junction bases left unmatched: 6. The CDR3 is CASSRRTGTTDTQYF. As DNA, the CDR3 is TGTGCCAGCAGCCGCCGGACAGGGACGACAGATACGCAGTATTTT.

The sample holds a few counts of this clonotype. The chain joins TRBV30 to TRBJ1-2; D is ambiguous. Trimming left V 2 bases short and J 3 bases short, with 4 bases between. There are 11 residues in the CDR3. Germline CDR1 and CDR2: GTSNPN and SVGIG (reference sequence). The CDR3 sequence is CAWSRDYGYTF. The CDR3 DNA is TGTGCCTGGAGTAGAGACTATGGCTACACCTTC.

The rearrangement joins TRBV30 to TRBJ2-3; D might be TRBD2 (7 bases). V gave up 2 bases and J gave up 5 bases, with 17 bases separating them. Germline V lookup: CDR1 GTSNPN, CDR2 SVGIG (reference sequence). The CDR3 extends over 15 amino acids. The CDR3 reads CAWSFGGLLQDTQYF. CDR3 coding DNA: TGTGCCTGGAGTTTCGGGGGGCTACTGCAAGATACGCAGTATTTT.

V usage is TRBV12-5 and J usage is TRBJ2-5; no clear D gene. CDR3 size: 14 residues. Germline lookup yields CDR1 LGHNT and CDR2 FRNRAP. V dropped 7 bases and J dropped 1 base, with 13 bases sitting between them. This CDR3 is CASAPKNTQETQYF. In DNA, the CDR3 is TGTGCTAGTGCCCCGAAAAACACCCAAGAGACCCAGTACTTC.

The chain has TRBV12-3 or TRBV12-4 and TRBJ1-5, with 11 bases that match TRBD1. The CDR3 has 15 residues. V lost 5 bases to trimming and J lost 5 bases; unmatched junction nucleotides: 5. Here the CDR3 reads CASSPGTGGYQPQHF. The CDR3 nucleotides read TGTGCCAGCAGTCCCGGGACAGGGGGTTATCAGCCCCAGCATTTT.

The chain combines TRBV7-3 with TRBJ2-5, with a weak D call TRBD2 (6 bases). Germline loops: CDR1 SGHTA, CDR2 FQGTGA. The CDR3 runs to 13 residues. Trimming shortened V by 2 bases and J by 5 bases, and 9 bases separated the two germline ends. The DNA of the CDR3 is TGTGCCAGCAGCTTAGGAGGGATGGAGACCCAGTACTTC. The encoded protein is CASSLGGMETQYF.

This sequence joins TRBV18 and TRBJ2-1, with 7 bases lining up with TRBD2. Germline V gives CDR1 KGHSH, CDR2 LQKENI. V shed 0 bases, J shed 1 base, and the junction held 6 bases outside the gene matches. The CDR3 contains 17 residues. The CDR3 protein is CASSPPGGRASYNEQFF. In nucleotides, the CDR3 is TGTGCCAGCTCACCACCTGGAGGGAGGGCTTCCTACAATGAGCAGTTCTTC.

The chain is built from TRBV20-1 and TRBJ2-5, with D perhaps matching TRBD1 or TRBD2 (5 bases each). Per the germline V gene, CDR1 is DFQATT and CDR2 is SNEGSKA (reference sequence). With 1 base removed from V and 7 bases from J, the gap between germline ends came to 7 bases. This CDR3 spans 11 amino acids. CDR3 bases: TGCAGTGCTAGAGTTGGGGGGACCCAGTACTTC. Translated: CSARVGGTQYF.

The chain is built from TRBV7-2 and TRBJ2-3, with 11 nucleotides matching TRBD2. V lost 5 bases, J lost 4 bases, and 17 bases stayed unmatched. CDR3 length: 19 amino acids. Looked up from germline, CDR1 is SGHTA and CDR2 is FQGNSA. The CDR3 coding sequence is TGTGCCAGCAGCCCCATGGCGCTAGCGGGGGGATGGGGCCCAGATACGCAGTATTTT. Its translation is CASSPMALAGGWGPDTQYF. Full variable domain (missing parts from reference TRBV7-2 and TRBJ2-3): GAGVSQSPSNKVTEKGKDVELRCDPISGHTALYWYRQSLGQGLEFLIYFQGNSAPDKSGLPSDRFSAERTGGSVSTLTIQRTQQEDSAVYLCASSPMALAGGWGPDTQYFGPGTRLTVL.

This sequence joins TRBV11-2 and TRBJ2-3; D ambiguous. With 1 base removed from V and 6 bases from J, the gap between germline ends came to 17 bases. The CDR3 totals 16 residues. Looked up from germline, CDR1 is SGHAT and CDR2 is FQNNGV. CDR3 sequence (DNA): TGTGCCAGCAGCTTAGGAACAAGACAAACTTTCGATACGCAGTATTTT. It codes for CASSLGTRQTFDTQYF.